The 9 T cell receptor beta chains below all came from one sample that was sequenced in a study of patients and donors after allogeneic stem cell transplantation. From the RT-PCR reads, TCRdb called clonotypes with MiXCR, one entry per CDR3 protein. The repertoire consists of 150,000 to 200,000 distinct CDR3 sequences, with approximately 25% occurring once and the leading ten covering 25% to 30%. Input material: blood, either unsorted or a sorted T cell fraction (not recorded which). The source is a human donor who was either an allogeneic HSCT recipient or a stem cell or donor lymphocyte infusion donor (not recorded which). It is not recorded whose cells these are; they may come from a transplant donor.

This chain links TRBV10-3 with TRBJ2-1; 8 nucleotides line up with TRBD1. V shed 10 bases, J shed 1 base, and the junction held 6 bases outside the gene matches. This CDR3 has 14 residues. CDR1 is ENHRY, CDR2 SYGVKD, per germline. The CDR3 here is CATAGQESYNEQFF. CDR3 in DNA: TGTGCCACCGCGGGACAGGAGTCCTACAATGAGCAGTTCTTC.

The chain carries TRBV4-2 and TRBJ1-4, with 10 nucleotides matching TRBD1. After removal of 4 bases from V and 8 bases from J, the junction contained 10 bases not matched to a gene. This CDR3 is built from 16 residues. Germline V gives CDR1 LGHNA, CDR2 YNFKEQ. CDR3 DNA: TGTGCCAGCAGCCGTCCGACAGGGGGCGCCGGAGAAAAACTGTTTTTT. Protein product: CASSRPTGGAGEKLFF.

The chain uses TRBV20-1 and TRBJ2-1; D possibly corresponds to TRBD2 (5 bases). From germline, CDR1 is DFQATT and CDR2 SNEGSKA (reference sequence). With 8 bases removed from V and 0 bases from J, the gap between germline ends came to 17 bases. The CDR3 sequence is 15 residues long. The CDR3 protein is CSMDGLPSSYNEQFF. In DNA, the CDR3 is TGCAGTATGGATGGACTTCCGAGCTCCTACAATGAGCAGTTCTTC.

V gene TRBV29-1 combines with J gene TRBJ2-7, with 7 bases matching TRBD1. CDR3 length equals 12 residues. Trimming cost V 7 bases and J 3 bases; bases outside gene matches: 6. Germline V gene lookup returns CDR1 SQVTM and CDR2 ANQGSEA. In nucleotides, the CDR3 is TGCAGCGCCCGGACAGGTAACTACGAGCAGTACTTC. This sequence encodes CSARTGNYEQYF.

This clonotype showed up just a few times. V usage is TRBV6-5 and J usage is TRBJ1-5; D is possibly TRBD1 (5 bases). The V and J ends lost 2 bases and 5 bases respectively, with 7 bases between them. Germline-derived CDR1 and CDR2 are MNHEY and SVGAGI. The CDR3 covers 13 residues. In DNA, the CDR3 is TGTGCCAGCAGTTACGACAGTTATCAGCCCCAGCATTTT. This sequence encodes CASSYDSYQPQHF.

The chain carries TRBV20-1 and TRBJ2-2, with TRBD2 identical over 8 bases. The CDR3 consists of 12 residues. Trimming cost V 5 bases and J 6 bases; bases outside gene matches: 2. The germline CDR1 and CDR2 sequences are DFQATT and SNEGSKA (reference sequence). CDR3 in DNA: TGCAGTGCTCGACTAGCGCCCGGGGAGCTGTTTTTT. It specifies CSARLAPGELFF.

This chain links TRBV27 with TRBJ1-5; no clear D gene. Germline-derived CDR1 and CDR2 are MNHEY and SMNVEV (reference sequence). This CDR3 has 12 residues. V lost 6 bases to trimming and J lost 7 bases, with 10 bases between them. The CDR3 sequence: CASSHTRQPQHF. CDR3 DNA sequence: TGTGCCAGCAGCCATACACGGCAGCCCCAGCATTTT.

This clonotype was found many times. The chain joins TRBV29-1 to TRBJ1-3; D ambiguous. Germline V CDR1 and CDR2: SQVTM, ANQGSEA. The CDR3 is 11 residues long. V was clipped by 7 bases and J by 3 bases, with 7 bases between them. CDR3 sequence (DNA): TGCAGCGGAAAGGATGGAAACACCATATATTTT. Translated: CSGKDGNTIYF.

This clonotype was found a few times. This chain links TRBV6-6 with TRBJ1-2, with D perhaps TRBD1 (5 bases). The CDR3 extends over 14 amino acids. The V gene's germline CDR1 is MNHNY and CDR2 SVGAGI (reference sequence). V lost 6 bases to trimming and J lost 3 bases, with 14 bases between them. CDR3 in DNA: TGTGCCAGCAGCTGGGGGGTGCAGGACTATGGCTACACCTTC. It codes for CASSWGVQDYGYTF.